One and the same sample provided the 30 T cell receptor beta chains below, sequenced in a study of identical twins. TCRdb redid the calling of the 5' RACE reads with MiXCR, one entry per CDR3 protein. The table includes around 280,000 distinct CDR3 sequences, about 8.9% detected once. These same data were also listed under a study on yellow fever vaccine responses in identical twins.

Material: memory (CD45RO+) T cells sorted from blood. The receptors were sampled from a woman aged 18 to 35 in good health.

This clonotype was counted only a few times. The rearrangement links TRBV2 to TRBJ1-2, with TRBD1 matching 9 bases. The CDR3 sequence is 13 residues long. The germline V gene encodes CDR1 SNHLY and CDR2 FYNNEI. With 7 bases clipped from V and 8 bases from J, the junction kept 8 bases outside the gene matches. The CDR3 nucleotides read TGTGCCAGCATGGGACAGGGAATAGGGGGCTACACCTTC. Translation: CASMGQGIGGYTF.

The genes are TRBV10-3 and TRBJ2-7; 9 nucleotides align to TRBD1. This CDR3 has 16 residues. CDR1 is ENHRY, CDR2 SYGVKD, per germline. The J segment lost 4 bases and the V segment lost 2 bases, leaving 9 bases of the junction unmatched. The CDR3 sequence: CAISEAPTGGVYEQYF. CDR3 nucleotides: TGTGCCATCAGTGAGGCCCCGACAGGGGGGGTATACGAGCAGTACTTC.

This clonotype was observed many times. The chain uses TRBV12-3 or TRBV12-4 and TRBJ1-6; 7 bases are a match to TRBD1. The CDR3 has 12 amino acids. The V gene end was trimmed by 8 bases and the J gene end by 10 bases; junction bases not matched to a gene: 5. CDR3 protein: CASGNRGSPLHF. In DNA, the CDR3 is TGTGCCAGCGGTAACAGGGGATCACCCCTCCACTTT.

The V call is TRBV25-1, the J call TRBJ1-2; 7 nucleotides match TRBD1. The ends lost 5 bases at V and 5 bases at J; junction bases unmatched: 5. Germline lookup yields CDR1 MGHDK and CDR2 SYGVNS. The CDR3 consists of 13 residues. This CDR3 reads CASSPGGAYGYTF. The CDR3 bases are TGTGCCAGCAGTCCAGGGGGGGCGTATGGCTACACCTTC.

Ten or more counts support this clonotype. The J gene is TRBJ2-5, the V gene TRBV10-3; TRBD2 matches at 7 bases. Looked up from germline, CDR1 is ENHRY and CDR2 is SYGVKD. The CDR3 is made up of 12 amino acids. The J segment lost 5 bases and the V segment lost 6 bases, leaving 3 bases of the junction unmatched. As DNA, the CDR3 is TGTGCCATCAGCGGACTAGGGGAGACCCAGTACTTC. Translation: CAISGLGETQYF.

This clonotype was observed many times. This chain uses TRBV3-1 with TRBJ1-1; D not resolved. The CDR3 is 13 amino acids. Trimming stripped 1 base from V and 10 bases from J, with 13 bases between. The germline gives CDR1 LGHDT, CDR2 YNNKEL (reference sequence). The CDR3, as DNA: TGTGCCAGCAGCCAAGGACGCGGTGATCGAGCTTTCTTT. Translated: CASSQGRGDRAFF.

This clonotype has only a few counts. This chain joins TRBV11-2 and TRBJ2-7, with D possibly TRBD2 on 6 matching bases. There are 13 residues in the CDR3. Trimming stripped 7 bases from V and 6 bases from J, with 16 bases between. Germline V lookup: CDR1 SGHAT, CDR2 FQNNGV. In nucleotides, the CDR3 is TGTGCCAGCACACCCTCGGGCGGGACCGAGCAGTACTTC. Translated, it gives CASTPSGGTEQYF.

This clonotype was observed at least ten times. V and J are TRBV3-1 and TRBJ2-5; 13 bases line up with TRBD2. The J segment lost 7 bases and the V segment lost 4 bases, leaving 15 bases of the junction unmatched. The V gene's germline CDR1 is LGHDT and CDR2 YNNKEL (reference sequence). This CDR3 is built from 18 residues. The CDR3 loop is CASSLNSGTSGTFGTQYF. CDR3 bases: TGTGCCAGCAGCCTTAATTCCGGGACTAGCGGGACTTTCGGGACCCAGTACTTC.

This clonotype was detected a few times. Here the CDR3 reads CASSDSHRDQGETQYF. The CDR3 coding sequence is TGTGCCAGCAGTGACTCTCACAGGGACCAAGGAGAGACCCAGTACTTC. The rearrangement links TRBV25-1 to TRBJ2-5; D perhaps matches TRBD1 (6 bases). The V gene lost 3 bases and the J gene lost 4 bases, with 18 bases spanning the gap. The germline gives CDR1 MGHDK, CDR2 SYGVNS. The length of the CDR3 is 16 residues.

This clonotype was seen at least ten times. This chain uses TRBV2 with TRBJ2-4; 7 nucleotides align to TRBD1. Germline V CDR1 and CDR2: SNHLY, FYNNEI. V lost 2 bases, J lost 9 bases, and 22 bases stayed unmatched. This CDR3 is built from 19 residues. CDR3 sequence (DNA): TGTGCCAGCAGTGAACAAGGGGGCGCGTCCACTGGGAAGTGGGTCATTCAGTACTTC. Its protein product is CASSEQGGASTGKWVIQYF.

This clonotype was counted only a few times. The CDR3 sequence: CASSRPGQGAHNEQFF. Written as DNA, the CDR3 is TGTGCCAGCAGTCGACCGGGACAGGGGGCGCACAATGAGCAGTTCTTC. This chain links TRBV6-1 with TRBJ2-1, with TRBD1 matching over 12 bases. Losses at the gene ends were 5 bases for V and 5 bases for J; bases not matched to a gene: 7. The CDR3 runs to 16 residues. Germline V CDR1 and CDR2: MNHNS, SASEGT.

This clonotype has at least ten counts. The rearrangement uses TRBV5-1 and TRBJ2-1; TRBD2 might be the D (6 bases). Germline V gene sequence: CDR1 SGHRS, CDR2 YFSETQ. V lost 2 bases to trimming and J lost 1 base, with 7 bases between them. There are 14 residues in the CDR3. The CDR3 region has the DNA TGCGCCAGCAGCTTCGGGGGTTCCTACAATGAGCAGTTCTTC. Protein product: CASSFGGSYNEQFF. Complete variable domain (other parts from reference TRBV5-1 and TRBJ2-1): KAGVTQTPRYLIKTRGQQVTLSCSPISGHRSVSWYQQTPGQGLQFLFEYFSETQRNKGNFPGRFSGRQFSNSRSEMNVSTLELGDSALYLCASSFGGSYNEQFFGPGTRLTVL.

This clonotype was counted ten times or more. The chain is built from TRBV14 and TRBJ2-1, with TRBD1 identical over 7 bases. After removal of 1 base from V and 7 bases from J, the junction contained 10 bases not matched to a gene. The V gene's germline CDR1 is SGHDN and CDR2 FVKESK. The length of the CDR3 is 16 residues. CDR3 sequence reads: CASSQGLGGIKNEQFF. The CDR3 DNA is TGTGCCAGCAGCCAAGGGTTAGGGGGCATAAAGAATGAGCAGTTCTTC.

This clonotype occurred many times. This chain joins TRBV6-1 and TRBJ2-2, with a weak D call TRBD1 (6 bases). The CDR3 is made up of 15 amino acids. The V end was cut by 6 bases, the J end by 0 bases, with 11 bases between. CDR1 and CDR2 (germline): MNHNS, SASEGT. This chain's CDR3 is CASRKGGANTGELFF. CDR3 sequence (DNA): TGTGCCAGCAGGAAAGGGGGAGCGAACACCGGGGAGCTGTTTTTT.

This clonotype was found many times. This chain joins TRBV19 and TRBJ2-1, with 9 bases lining up with TRBD1. V gave up 3 bases and J gave up 0 bases; unmatched junction bases: 6. This CDR3 comprises 17 residues. The V gene's germline CDR1 is LNHDA and CDR2 SQIVND (reference sequence). The CDR3 is CASSILQGASSYNEQFF. The CDR3 nucleotides read TGTGCCAGTAGTATCCTACAGGGGGCAAGCTCCTACAATGAGCAGTTCTTC.

This clonotype was recorded a few times. The CDR3 sequence: CATALAAYNEQFF. The CDR3 DNA sequence: TGTGCCACAGCACTAGCGGCCTACAATGAGCAGTTCTTC. V is TRBV7-3 and J is TRBJ2-1; 8 nucleotides line up with TRBD2. V gave up 10 bases and J gave up 2 bases; unmatched junction bases: 4. The CDR3 runs 13 residues. From germline, CDR1 is SGHTA and CDR2 FQGTGA.

This clonotype was observed many times. The chain recombines TRBV2 with TRBJ1-5, with 10 bases lining up with TRBD1. The CDR3 runs to 15 residues. Per the germline V gene, CDR1 is SNHLY and CDR2 is FYNNEI. V lost 5 bases to trimming and J lost 4 bases; unmatched junction nucleotides: 5. DNA of the CDR3: TGTGCCAGCAGTCTCCGGGACAGGGGAAATCAGCCCCAGCATTTT. This codes for CASSLRDRGNQPQHF. Supplemented by reference TRBV2 and TRBJ1-5, the full variable domain reads EPEVTQTPSHQVTQMGQEVILRCVPISNHLYFYWYRQILGQKVEFLVSFYNNEISEKSEIFDDQFSVERPDGSNFTLKIRSTKLEDSAMYFCASSLRDRGNQPQHFGDGTRLSIL.

The chain joins TRBV5-1 to TRBJ2-5, with D perhaps TRBD1 or TRBD2 (5 bases each). The V gene lost 3 bases and the J gene lost 1 base, with 10 bases spanning the gap. Germline V lookup: CDR1 SGHRS, CDR2 YFSETQ. This CDR3 has 14 amino acids. The CDR3 bases are TGCGCCAGCAGCTGGGGACGCTCCCAAGAGACCCAGTACTTC. Translating it yields CASSWGRSQETQYF.

This clonotype turned up a few times. This chain joins TRBV12-3 or TRBV12-4 and TRBJ1-4, with D hard to call. The CDR3 sequence is 14 residues long. Trimming removed 5 bases at V and 8 bases at J, with 15 bases between. This chain's CDR3 is CASSSSRTGEKLFF. The CDR3 DNA follows: TGTGCCAGCAGTAGCTCCCGGACTGGGGAAAAACTGTTTTTT.

The table lists this clonotype with many counts. J is TRBJ2-7 and V is TRBV7-6; TRBD1 agrees at 9 bases. V dropped 1 base and J dropped 6; count of bases not matched to a gene: 7. Germline V gene data show CDR1 as SGHVS and CDR2 as FNYEAQ. This CDR3 has 15 residues. CDR3 coding DNA: TGTGCCAGCAGCTTAGTAGGGACAGGGTCGGGCGAGCAGTACTTC. This gives the protein CASSLVGTGSGEQYF.

This clonotype has a count of ten or more. CDR3 in amino acids: CASSDLSGGAKDEQFF. The CDR3 DNA is TGCGCCAGCAGCGACCTTAGCGGGGGGGCCAAAGATGAGCAGTTCTTC. The genes are TRBV5-1 and TRBJ2-1, with 11 nucleotides matching TRBD2. CDR3 length: 16 amino acids. Germline loops: CDR1 SGHRS, CDR2 YFSETQ. J lost 8 bases, V lost 4 bases, and 11 bases had no gene match.

The genes are TRBV6-1 and TRBJ2-3; 10 nucleotides align to TRBD2. V lost 6 bases and J lost 6; bases outside the gene matches: 6. Per germline, CDR1 MNHNS and CDR2 SASEGT. This CDR3 is built from 14 residues. This CDR3 is CASRTGTSEDTQYF. The CDR3 DNA reads TGTGCCAGCAGGACCGGGACTAGCGAGGATACGCAGTATTTT.

This clonotype was observed a handful of times. The chain carries TRBV4-1 and TRBJ2-2, with D perhaps matching TRBD2 (5 bases). The CDR3 runs 17 residues. Germline V lookup: CDR1 MGHRA, CDR2 YSYEKL. Trimming removed 6 bases from V and 5 bases from J, with 22 bases in between. The CDR3 loop is CASRTTVRTPLTGELFF. The CDR3 bases are TGCGCCAGCAGGACCACTGTAAGGACTCCCCTGACCGGGGAGCTGTTTTTT.

This clonotype was detected a few times. For the CDR3, the DNA is TGTGCCAGCAGTTCCGGGGGAAGCAATCAGCCCCAGCATTTT. Encoded protein: CASSSGGSNQPQHF. This rearrangement joins TRBV25-1 to TRBJ1-5; TRBD1 might be the D (5 bases). Between the trimmed V and J ends, which lost 5 bases and 1 base, there was a span of 9 bases. Germline CDR1 is MGHDK and CDR2 is SYGVNS. This CDR3 is built from 14 residues.

This clonotype has only a few counts. This chain connects TRBV28 to TRBJ2-1, with 9 bases matching TRBD1. The CDR3 covers 17 residues. CDR1 is MDHEN and CDR2 is SYDVKM in the germline V gene. J gave up 1 base and V 3 bases, and 7 bases lay outside the gene matches. The DNA of the CDR3 is TGTGCCAGCAGTTTTCCCACGGGACAGGGATCCTACAATGAGCAGTTCTTC. It encodes CASSFPTGQGSYNEQFF. The variable domain in full, completed from reference TRBV28 and TRBJ2-1, reads DVKVTQSSRYLVKRTGEKVFLECVQDMDHENMFWYRQDPGLGLRLIYFSYDVKMKEKGDIPEGYSVSREKKERFSLILESASTNQTSMYLCASSFPTGQGSYNEQFFGPGTRLTVL.

This clonotype was observed many times. The CDR3 nucleotides are TGTGCCAGCAGCCAAGATCCCCTAGCGGGGGGGGCCGGGGAGCTGTTTTTT. This translates into CASSQDPLAGGAGELFF. V gene TRBV4-2 combines with J gene TRBJ2-2; 12 nucleotides line up with TRBD2. With 0 bases clipped from V and 6 bases from J, the junction kept 5 bases outside the gene matches. Germline V CDR1 and CDR2: LGHNA, YNFKEQ. The CDR3 has 17 residues.

The chain links TRBV5-1 to TRBJ2-4; tentatively, D is TRBD1 or TRBD2 (5 bases each). Germline CDR1 reads SGHRS; CDR2 reads YFSETQ. V was cut by 4 bases and J by 0 bases, with 11 bases left in between. The CDR3 sequence is 15 residues long. The CDR3 DNA follows: TGCGCCAGCAGCGGAGAGGGGCTAGCCAAAAACATTCAGTACTTC. Translated: CASSGEGLAKNIQYF.

The DNA for the CDR3 is TGCGCCAGCAGGATGGGGCCCGGGGCTTATAATTCACCCCTCCACTTT. Translating it yields CASRMGPGAYNSPLHF. This chain links TRBV5-1 with TRBJ1-6; the D gene is possibly TRBD1 (5 bases). Germline V gene data show CDR1 as SGHRS and CDR2 as YFSETQ. Trimming took off 5 bases at V and 4 bases at J, with 16 bases between the two ends. This CDR3 comprises 16 residues. Supplemented by reference TRBV5-1 and TRBJ1-6, the full variable domain reads KAGVTQTPRYLIKTRGQQVTLSCSPISGHRSVSWYQQTPGQGLQFLFEYFSETQRNKGNFPGRFSGRQFSNSRSEMNVSTLELGDSALYLCASRMGPGAYNSPLHFGNGTRLTVT.

This clonotype has ten or more counts. V usage is TRBV2 and J usage is TRBJ1-4; 7 bases agree with TRBD1. CDR3 length: 14 amino acids. V shed 5 bases, J shed 6 bases, and the junction held 6 bases outside the gene matches. CDR1 and CDR2 (germline): SNHLY, FYNNEI. The CDR3 spells CASSTGTEHEKLFF. The CDR3 coding sequence is TGTGCCAGCAGTACCGGGACAGAACATGAAAAACTGTTTTTT.

This chain uses TRBV6-4 with TRBJ2-2; TRBD2 matches at 7 bases. The ends lost 2 bases at V and 6 bases at J; junction bases unmatched: 9. Germline CDR1 is MRHNA and CDR2 is SNTAGT. The CDR3 has 16 residues. As DNA, the CDR3 is TGTGCCAGCAGTGACGCCCCTGTCGCGGGGGCCGGGGAGCTGTTTTTT. It codes for CASSDAPVAGAGELFF.